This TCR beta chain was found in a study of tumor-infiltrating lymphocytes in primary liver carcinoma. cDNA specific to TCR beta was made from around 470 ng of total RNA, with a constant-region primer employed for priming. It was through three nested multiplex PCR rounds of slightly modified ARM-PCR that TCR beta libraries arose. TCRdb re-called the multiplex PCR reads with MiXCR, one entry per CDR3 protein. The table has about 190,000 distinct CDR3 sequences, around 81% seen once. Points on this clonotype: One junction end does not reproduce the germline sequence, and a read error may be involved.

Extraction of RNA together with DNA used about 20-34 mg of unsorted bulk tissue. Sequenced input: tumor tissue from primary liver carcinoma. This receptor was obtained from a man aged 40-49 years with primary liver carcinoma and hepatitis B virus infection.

In DNA form, the CDR3 reads TGCGCCAGCAGTAGACTAACCTCCAATGTGCAGTTCTTC. Its translation is CASSRLTSNVQFF. The rearrangement joins TRBV6-5 to TRBJ2-1; tentative D call: TRBD2 (5 bases). From germline, CDR1 is MNHEY and CDR2 SVGAGI. This CDR3 has 13 residues.